The rows below give T cell receptor beta chains drawn from one sample of a study of regulatory T cells in long-lasting Graves disease. TCRdb re-called the multiplex PCR reads through MiXCR, storing one row per CDR3 protein. The top ten clones hold under 9% of a sample with about 470,000 distinct CDR3 sequences, around 20% of them seen once. Material: peripheral blood mononuclear cells (PBMCs), obtained when the disease was refractory, from a patient treated with antithyroid drugs. These TCRs come from a female donor with Graves disease. Both conserved end residues are part of each CDR3. Each record gives: D gene, clone size, J gene, V gene, CDR3 DNA, CDR3 protein. D genes are given only for firm matches. Clone size is not always given. Where it is, it says once, few, many or a class for expanded clones.

TRBD1 | - | TRBJ2-5 | TRBV5-1 | TGCGCCAGCAGCCGGACAGGGGGCCCATCGGAGACCCAGTACTTC | CASSRTGGPSETQYF
- | few | TRBJ1-6 | TRBV6-1 | TGTGCCAGCGGAAACAGGGAAAATTCACCCCTCCACTTT | CASGNRENSPLHF
- | - | TRBJ2-5 | TRBV20-1 | TGCAGTGCTAGAGATCAAGGAGCCCGACGAGCCCAGTACTTC | CSARDQGARRAQYF
- | - | TRBJ1-3 | TRBV19 | TGTGCCAGTAAGGCCGCAAGTGGAAACACCATATATTTT | CASKAASGNTIYF
TRBD2 | many | TRBJ2-7 | TRBV11-2 | TGTGCCAGCAGCTTATACGGTCTAGCGGGACCTTACGAGCAGTACTTC | CASSLYGLAGPYEQYF
- | many | TRBJ2-6 | TRBV5-5 | TGTGCCAGCAGCTTGTACGGCTCTGGGGCCAACGTCCTGACTTTC | CASSLYGSGANVLTF
- | few | TRBJ1-3 | TRBV28 | TGTGCCAGCAGTTTTGTCTCTGGAAACACCATATATTTT | CASSFVSGNTIYF
- | many | TRBJ1-1 | TRBV29-1 | TGCAGCGTTGGCACAGGCCCTACCACTGAAGCTTTCTTT | CSVGTGPTTEAFF
TRBD1 | few | TRBJ1-5 | TRBV9 | TGTGCCAGCAGCTCGGGACAGTTTAGCAATCAGCCCCAGCATTTT | CASSSGQFSNQPQHF
- | - | TRBJ1-1 | TRBV29-1 | TGCAGCTCCCAACAGGGCTTGAACACTGAAGCTTTCTTT | CSSQQGLNTEAFF
- | - | TRBJ2-7 | TRBV5-1 | TGCGCCAGCAGCTTGGGGGGCGCCCGGGGGTTATGGGAGCAGTACTTC | CASSLGGARGLWEQYF
- | - | TRBJ2-5 | TRBV11-2 | TGTGCCAGCAGCTTAAGGTCCCCCCGAGGTGCAGGCCAACAAGAGACCCAGTACTTC | CASSLRSPRGAGQQETQYF
TRBD1 | few | TRBJ1-4 | TRBV5-1 | TGCGCCAGCAGCTTGCGGACAGGCGTAAATGAAAAACTGTTTTTT | CASSLRTGVNEKLFF
TRBD2 | many | TRBJ2-5 | TRBV13 | TGTGCCAGCAGCCCAACGACTAGCGGGAGAGTTTTCGAGACCCAGTACTTC | CASSPTTSGRVFETQYF
- | - | TRBJ2-7 | TRBV7-9 | TGTGCCAGCAGCTTAATCCAGGCCGAGCAGTACTTC | CASSLIQAEQYF
TRBD2 | - | TRBJ2-3 | TRBV6-1 | TGCGCCAGCTCGGGACTAGCGGGAGCGACAGATACGCAGTATTTT | CASSGLAGATDTQYF
TRBD1 | - | TRBJ2-7 | TRBV7-2 | TGTGCCAGCAGCTGGGGACAGTTCTCCTACGAGCAGTACTTC | CASSWGQFSYEQYF
- | few | TRBJ2-7 | TRBV24-1 | TGTGCCACCAGTGTTTATCCCCGCGACAGGAAAGACGAGCAGTACTTC | CATSVYPRDRKDEQYF
- | many | TRBJ1-4 | TRBV7-6 | TGTGCCAGCAGCTTAGGGCAGGAAGGCGAAAAACTGTTTTTT | CASSLGQEGEKLFF
- | few | TRBJ2-7 | TRBV27 | TGTGCCAGCAGTACAACCGACAGCTCCTACGAGCAGTACTTC | CASSTTDSSYEQYF
TRBD2 | few | TRBJ2-5 | TRBV29-1 | TGCAGCGGTCAGCGGGAGGGCCCCCTGGGGACCCAGTACTTC | CSGQREGPLGTQYF
- | - | TRBJ1-1 | TRBV20-1 | TGCAGTGCCTTACACGGGAACACTGAAGCTTTCTTT | CSALHGNTEAFF
- | many | TRBJ2-7 | TRBV28 | TGTGCCAGCAGTTTCCCCGCTGCAAGCTCCTACGAGCAGTACTTC | CASSFPAASSYEQYF
- | few | TRBJ1-6 | TRBV5-8 | TGTGCCAGCAGCTTACGGACACTAAACTTT | CASSLRTLNF
- | - | TRBJ1-4 | TRBV27 | TGTGCCAGCCGTAAAAGTGGGCAGACTAATGAAAAACTGTTTTTT | CASRKSGQTNEKLFF
TRBD1 | many | TRBJ2-7 | TRBV19 | TGTGCCAGTAGTATACGGGACAGCACCTACGAGCAGTACTTC | CASSIRDSTYEQYF
TRBD2 | - | TRBJ2-5 | TRBV2 | TGTGCCAGCAGGGGGACTAGCGGGCACGGGGCCCAGTACTTC | CASRGTSGHGAQYF
- | - | TRBJ1-1 | TRBV30 | TGTGCCTGGAGTCGGGGACTGAACACTGAAGCTTTCTTT | CAWSRGLNTEAFF
- | - | TRBJ2-7 | TRBV7-9 | TGTGCCAGCAGCGAACGGACGGAGGGTTACGAGCAGTACTTC | CASSERTEGYEQYF
TRBD1 | few | TRBJ2-7 | TRBV30 | TGTGCCTGGGACAGGGACTCCTACGAGCAGTACTTC | CAWDRDSYEQYF
TRBD1 | few | TRBJ1-1 | TRBV12-3/TRBV12-4 | TGTGCCAGCAGTCCGACAGGGGGCTGGACTGAAGCTTTCTTT | CASSPTGGWTEAFF
- | many | TRBJ2-7 | TRBV27 | TGTGCCAGCAGCCTTGGACCGTTTGGCTACGAGCAGTACTTC | CASSLGPFGYEQYF
TRBD2 | many | TRBJ2-7 | TRBV28 | TGTGCCAGCAGTTTACGGGGGGGGAGTTACCCCTACGAGCAGTACTTC | CASSLRGGSYPYEQYF
- | few | TRBJ2-1 | TRBV5-1 | TGCGCCAGCAGCTTGGGGGGAGCGGCCTACAATGAGCAGTTCTTC | CASSLGGAAYNEQFF
- | - | TRBJ2-2 | TRBV5-6 | TGTGCCAGCAGTTTCCCCGCCGCGGAATGGGACACCGGGGAGCTGTTTTTT | CASSFPAAEWDTGELFF
TRBD2 | - | TRBJ2-7 | TRBV25-1 | TGTGCCAGCAGTGCGGCTAGCGGGAGATACGAGCAGTACTTC | CASSAASGRYEQYF
- | - | TRBJ1-1 | TRBV6-1 | TGTGCCAGCAGTACTCACTACATGAACACTGAAGCTTTCTTT | CASSTHYMNTEAFF
TRBD1 | few | TRBJ2-2 | TRBV6-1 | TGTGCCAGCAGGACAGGGGCGGTCGGGGAGCTGTTTTTT | CASRTGAVGELFF
TRBD1 | many | TRBJ1-2 | TRBV7-9 | TGTGCCAGCAGCCCCCGACAGGGGCTCTATGGCTACACCTTC | CASSPRQGLYGYTF
- | few | TRBJ2-5 | TRBV29-1 | TGCAGCGGTAAAATAACAGTCACAGAGACCCAGTACTTC | CSGKITVTETQYF
- | few | TRBJ2-7 | TRBV28 | TGTGCCAGCAGTTTAGTCTCTTTCGCGGACGAGCAGTACTTC | CASSLVSFADEQYF
- | many | TRBJ2-6 | TRBV27 | TGTGCCAGCAAACCCTCTGGGGCCAACGTCCTGACTTTC | CASKPSGANVLTF
- | few | TRBJ2-2 | TRBV4-1 | TGCGCCAGCAGCCGGGAAGGGGGGACCGGGGAGCTGTTTTTT | CASSREGGTGELFF
- | many | TRBJ1-2 | TRBV5-1 | TGCGCCAGCAGTGGGGAGGGGAGCGGGACGGTTGGCTACACCTTC | CASSGEGSGTVGYTF
- | - | TRBJ1-5 | TRBV20-1 | TGCAGTGCTAGAGATAAGGCAGAGTATAGCAATCAGCCCCAGCATTTT | CSARDKAEYSNQPQHF
TRBD1 | many | TRBJ1-2 | TRBV28 | TGTGCCAGCAGTTCGCAGACAGGGGGCCTGATCCTGGATGGCTACACCTTC | CASSSQTGGLILDGYTF
- | - | TRBJ1-1 | TRBV19 | TGTGCCAGTAGCAGGGCTGCTCAAAGGGGGGACACTGAAGCTTTCTTT | CASSRAAQRGDTEAFF
TRBD1 | - | TRBJ1-2 | TRBV5-1 | TGCGCCAGCAGCGTGGGACAGGGGCGTTTAGAGAATTATGGCTACACCTTC | CASSVGQGRLENYGYTF
TRBD1 | few | TRBJ2-6 | TRBV11-2 | TGTGCCAGCAGATCACCCGGGACAGGGGCGTCATCTGGGGCCAACGTCCTGACTTTC | CASRSPGTGASSGANVLTF
TRBD2 | - | TRBJ2-2 | TRBV7-3 | TGTGCCAGCAGCCCCGGACTAGCGGGAGCCGGGGAGCTGTTTTTT | CASSPGLAGAGELFF